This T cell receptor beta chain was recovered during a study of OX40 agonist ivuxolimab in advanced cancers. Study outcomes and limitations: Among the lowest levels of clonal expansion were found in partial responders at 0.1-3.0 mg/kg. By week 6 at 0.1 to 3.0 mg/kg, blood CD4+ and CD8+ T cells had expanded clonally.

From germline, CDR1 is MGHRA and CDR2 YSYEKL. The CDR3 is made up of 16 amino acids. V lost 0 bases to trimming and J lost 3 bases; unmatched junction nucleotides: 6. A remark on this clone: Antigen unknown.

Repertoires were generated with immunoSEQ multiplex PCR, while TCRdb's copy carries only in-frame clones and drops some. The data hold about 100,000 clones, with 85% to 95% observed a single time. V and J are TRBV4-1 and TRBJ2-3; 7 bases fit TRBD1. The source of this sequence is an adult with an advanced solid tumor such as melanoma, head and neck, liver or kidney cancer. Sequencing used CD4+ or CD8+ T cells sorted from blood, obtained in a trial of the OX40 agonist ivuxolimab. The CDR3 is CASSQDEAGGTDTQYF. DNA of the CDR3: TGCGCCAGCAGCCAAGATGAGGCAGGGGGAACAGATACGCAGTATTTT.